The 8 T cell receptor beta chains in this list originate from one sample, sequenced in a study of control samples from healthy donors and cancer patients. Assay used: immunoSEQ multiplex PCR; TCRdb lists only in-frame clones, some missing. The sample records 70,000 to 100,000 clones, 91% being singletons. The sequenced sample consisted of blood. These receptors were obtained from a man aged 50-59 years in good health.

The rearrangement joins TRBV1 to TRBJ2-1. TRBV1 is a pseudogene locus. The length of the CDR3 is 17 residues. This CDR3 is CTSSQDFGGEVYNEQFF. DNA of the CDR3: TGCACCAGCAGCCAAGATTTCGGGGGCGAGGTTTACAATGAGCAGTTCTTC.

The V gene is TRBV13, the J gene TRBJ1-1; D gene unclear. Between the trimmed V and J ends, which lost 0 bases and 2 bases, there was a span of 4 bases. Looked up from germline, CDR1 is PRHDT and CDR2 is FYEKMQ (reference sequence). The CDR3 spans 13 residues. For the CDR3, the DNA is TGTGCCAGCAGCTTAGGGCCTAACACTGAAGCTTTCTTT. Amino acids: CASSLGPNTEAFF.

The chain uses TRBV4-3 and TRBJ1-5; unclear D gene. Germline-derived CDR1 and CDR2 are LGHNA and YSLEER. This CDR3 comprises 14 residues. V was trimmed by 4 bases and J by 4 bases, leaving 11 bases between them. The DNA for the CDR3 is TGCGCCAGCAGCCCCTCGACGGGGAATCAGCCCCAGCATTTT. Residues: CASSPSTGNQPQHF.

The chain has TRBV4-3 and TRBJ1-2; perhaps TRBD1 as D (6 bases). Deletions cut 0 bases from V and 3 bases from J, with 14 bases between. Germline V gene lookup returns CDR1 LGHNA and CDR2 YSLEER. CDR3 length equals 16 residues. CDR3 nucleotide sequence: TGCGCCAGCAGCCAAGAGGGAGGGGGGGGCGACTATGGCTACACCTTC. It specifies CASSQEGGGGDYGYTF.

This chain joins TRBV19 and TRBJ1-2; 9 bases agree with TRBD1. CDR1 is LNHDA, CDR2 SQIVND, per germline (reference sequence). With 5 bases clipped from V and 4 bases from J, the junction kept 11 bases outside the gene matches. The CDR3 length is 16 residues. CDR3: CASSPRGTGRVYGYTF. The CDR3 coding sequence is TGTGCCAGTAGTCCCAGGGGGACAGGGCGCGTCTATGGCTACACCTTC.

This clone was recorded only once. This chain's CDR3 is CATSNTFLEGAFF. The CDR3 region has the DNA TGTGCCACCAGCAACACTTTTCTCGAGGGGGCTTTCTTT. This chain links TRBV15 with TRBJ1-1, with D possibly being TRBD1 (5 bases). CDR3 length equals 13 residues. V shed 4 bases and J shed 11 bases, with 17 bases lying between them. From germline, CDR1 is LNHNV and CDR2 YYDKDF (reference sequence).

The genes are TRBV6-1 and TRBJ2-2; TRBD2 agrees at 9 bases. This CDR3 is built from 15 residues. V trimming: 7 bases; J trimming: 1 base; junction bases outside the gene matches: 4. Germline V gene data show CDR1 as MNHNS and CDR2 as SASEGT. Written as DNA, the CDR3 is TGTGCCAGCACCCGTAGCGGGGGGAACACCGGGGAGCTGTTTTTT. Protein product: CASTRSGGNTGELFF.

This clone was counted a single time. V and J are TRBV11-3 and TRBJ2-7; weak D call: TRBD2 (5 bases). Germline-derived CDR1 and CDR2 are SGHNT and YENEEA. V was cut by 1 base and J by 5 bases, with 15 bases left in between. The length of the CDR3 is 15 residues. CDR3 coding DNA: TGTGCCAGCAGCTTAGGCCCTAGCCATGGGAACGAGCAGTACTTC. This sequence encodes CASSLGPSHGNEQYF.